The next 3 T cell receptor beta chains were all read from a single sample in a study of regulatory T cells in long-lasting Graves disease. As for time point: persistent/refractory GD, antithyroid drugs over 5 years with positive TRAb. PBMCs provided the RNA from which the TCR library was made. Assembly of TCR beta libraries relied on iRepertoire HTBI primers together with Arm-PCR of CDR3 regions. TCRdb redid the calling of the multiplex PCR reads with MiXCR, one entry per CDR3 protein. The table includes roughly 500,000 distinct CDR3 sequences, around a fifth detected once. The sequencing used peripheral blood mononuclear cells (PBMCs), collected when the disease was refractory, from a patient treated with antithyroid drugs. Receptors were obtained from a female donor with Graves disease.

This clonotype was seen at least ten times. V usage is TRBV27 and J usage is TRBJ1-2; D gene unclear. Between the trimmed V and J ends, which lost 5 bases and 1 base, there was a span of 8 bases. Germline V gene lookup returns CDR1 MNHEY and CDR2 SMNVEV (reference sequence). The CDR3 is made up of 13 amino acids. CDR3 residues: CASSTTFNYGYTF. As DNA, the CDR3 is TGTGCCAGCAGTACCACCTTTAACTATGGCTACACCTTC.

This clonotype was counted many times. V and J are TRBV7-2 and TRBJ2-5; a weak D match, TRBD2 (6 bases). The CDR3 has 15 residues. Germline CDR1 and CDR2: SGHTA and FQGNSA. Deletions cut 2 bases from V and 5 bases from J, with 15 bases between. The CDR3 nucleotides are TGTGCCAGCAGCTTAAGGCGGGAAAGCTGGGAGACCCAGTACTTC. Translation: CASSLRRESWETQYF.

The chain combines TRBV6-1 with TRBJ2-7; no firm D call. With 8 bases removed from V and 5 bases from J, the gap between germline ends came to 19 bases. Germline CDR1 MNHNS, CDR2 SASEGT. The CDR3 length is 14 residues. CDR3 coding DNA: TGTGCCAGCGGTCCTGTCGGACCGGATGACGAGCAGTACTTC. Protein sequence: CASGPVGPDDEQYF.